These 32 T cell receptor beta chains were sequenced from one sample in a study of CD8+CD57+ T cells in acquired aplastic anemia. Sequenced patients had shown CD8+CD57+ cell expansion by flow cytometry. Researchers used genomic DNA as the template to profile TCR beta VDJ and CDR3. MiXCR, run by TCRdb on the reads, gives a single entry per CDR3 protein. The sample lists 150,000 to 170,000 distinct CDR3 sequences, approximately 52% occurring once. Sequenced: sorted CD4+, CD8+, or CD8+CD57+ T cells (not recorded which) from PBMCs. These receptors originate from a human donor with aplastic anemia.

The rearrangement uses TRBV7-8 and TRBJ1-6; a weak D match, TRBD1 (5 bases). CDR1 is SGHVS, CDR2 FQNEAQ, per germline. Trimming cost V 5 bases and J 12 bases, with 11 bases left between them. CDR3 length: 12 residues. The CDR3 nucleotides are TGTGCCAGCAGCAAGTTACAGGAACCCCTCCACTTT. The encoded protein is CASSKLQEPLHF.

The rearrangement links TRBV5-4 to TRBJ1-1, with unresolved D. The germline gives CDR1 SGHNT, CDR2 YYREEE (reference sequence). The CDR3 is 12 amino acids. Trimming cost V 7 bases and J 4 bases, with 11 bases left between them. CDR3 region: CASGTKSTEAFF. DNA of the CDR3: TGTGCCAGCGGTACGAAGAGCACTGAAGCTTTCTTT.

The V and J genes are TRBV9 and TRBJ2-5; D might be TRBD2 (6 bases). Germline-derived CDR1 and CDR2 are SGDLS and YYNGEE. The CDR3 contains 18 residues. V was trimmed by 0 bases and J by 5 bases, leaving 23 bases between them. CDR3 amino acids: CASSVAGVHPAQSETQYF. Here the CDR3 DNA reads TGTGCCAGCAGCGTAGCGGGGGTCCACCCGGCCCAATCTGAGACCCAGTACTTC. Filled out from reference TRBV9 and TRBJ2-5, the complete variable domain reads DSGVTQTPKHLITATGQRVTLRCSPRSGDLSVYWYQQSLDQGLQFLIQYYNGEERAKGNILERFSAQQFPDLHSELNLSSLELGDSALYFCASSVAGVHPAQSETQYFGPGTRLLVL.

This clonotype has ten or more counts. Written as DNA, the CDR3 is TGCGCCAGCAGCCAAACTAGCGGGGGGCACGAGCAGTACTTC. It specifies CASSQTSGGHEQYF. The chain combines TRBV4-1 with TRBJ2-7, with 12 bases lining up with TRBD2. The CDR3 has 14 amino acids. CDR1 MGHRA and CDR2 YSYEKL come from the germline V gene. V shed 2 bases and J 5 bases; nucleotides not matched to a gene: 1.

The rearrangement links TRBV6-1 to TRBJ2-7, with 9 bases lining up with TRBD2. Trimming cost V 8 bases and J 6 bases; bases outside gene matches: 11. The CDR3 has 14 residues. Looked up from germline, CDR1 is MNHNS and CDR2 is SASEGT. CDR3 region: CASLGSGRIGEQYF. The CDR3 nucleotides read TGTGCCAGCCTGGGTAGCGGGAGAATTGGCGAGCAGTACTTC.

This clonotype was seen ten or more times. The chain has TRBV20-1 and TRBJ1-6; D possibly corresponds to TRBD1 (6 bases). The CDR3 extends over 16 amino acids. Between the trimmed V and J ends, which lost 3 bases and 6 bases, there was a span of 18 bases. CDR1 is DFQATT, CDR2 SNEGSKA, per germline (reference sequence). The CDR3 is CSASSPPRDTNSPLHF. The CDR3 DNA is TGCAGTGCTAGCTCTCCCCCCCGGGACACTAATTCACCCCTCCACTTT.

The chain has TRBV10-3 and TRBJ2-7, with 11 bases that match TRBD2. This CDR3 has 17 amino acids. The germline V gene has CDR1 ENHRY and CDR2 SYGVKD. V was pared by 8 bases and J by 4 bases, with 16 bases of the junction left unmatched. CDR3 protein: CAIEYSLSSGGEYEQYF. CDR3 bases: TGTGCCATCGAGTACAGTTTAAGTAGCGGGGGGGAATACGAGCAGTACTTC.

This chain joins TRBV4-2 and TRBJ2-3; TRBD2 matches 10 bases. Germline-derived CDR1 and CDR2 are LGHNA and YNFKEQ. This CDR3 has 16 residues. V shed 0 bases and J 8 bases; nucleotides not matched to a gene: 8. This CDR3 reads CASSQEAGGPLATQYF. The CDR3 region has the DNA TGTGCCAGCAGCCAAGAAGCGGGGGGGCCGTTAGCTACGCAGTATTTT.

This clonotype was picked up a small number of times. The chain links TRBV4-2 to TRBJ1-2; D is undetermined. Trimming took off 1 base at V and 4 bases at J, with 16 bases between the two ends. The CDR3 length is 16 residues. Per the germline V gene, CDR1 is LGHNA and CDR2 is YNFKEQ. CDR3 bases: TGTGCCAGCAGCCAAGTCCGGGCAGCTTCCTCCTATGGCTACACCTTC. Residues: CASSQVRAASSYGYTF.

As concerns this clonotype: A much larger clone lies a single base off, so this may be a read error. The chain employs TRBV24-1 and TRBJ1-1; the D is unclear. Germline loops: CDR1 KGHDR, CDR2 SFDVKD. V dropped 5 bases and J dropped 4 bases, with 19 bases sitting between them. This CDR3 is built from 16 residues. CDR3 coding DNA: TGTGCCACCAGTGCTTCGCGGGCAGGTGGGGTCACTGAAGCTTTCTTT. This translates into CATSASRAGGVTEAFF.

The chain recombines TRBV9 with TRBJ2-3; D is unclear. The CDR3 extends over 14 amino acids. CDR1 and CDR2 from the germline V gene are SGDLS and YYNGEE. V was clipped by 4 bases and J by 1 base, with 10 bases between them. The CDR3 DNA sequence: TGTGCCAGCAGCCGTGACGTCGGCACAGATACGCAGTATTTT. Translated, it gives CASSRDVGTDTQYF.

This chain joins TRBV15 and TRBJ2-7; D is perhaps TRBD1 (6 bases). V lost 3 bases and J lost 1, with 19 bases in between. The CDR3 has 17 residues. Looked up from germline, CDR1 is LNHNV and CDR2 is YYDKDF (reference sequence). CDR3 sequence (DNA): TGTGCCACCAGCAGGAGAACCAGGGGAATTACGTCCTACGAGCAGTACTTC. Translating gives CATSRRTRGITSYEQYF.

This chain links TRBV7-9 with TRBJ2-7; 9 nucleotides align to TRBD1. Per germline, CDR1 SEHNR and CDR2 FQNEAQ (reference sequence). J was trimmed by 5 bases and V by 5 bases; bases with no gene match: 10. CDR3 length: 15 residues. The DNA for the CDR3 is TGTGCCAGCAGCCCCCGTAGCAGGACAGGGGACGAGCAGTACTTC. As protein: CASSPRSRTGDEQYF.

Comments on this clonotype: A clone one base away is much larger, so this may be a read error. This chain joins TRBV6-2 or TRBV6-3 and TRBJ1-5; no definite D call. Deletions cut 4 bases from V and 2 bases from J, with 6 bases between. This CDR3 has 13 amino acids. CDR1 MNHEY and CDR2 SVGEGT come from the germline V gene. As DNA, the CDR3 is TGTGCCAGCAGTTGGGTGGGCAATCAGCCCCAGCATTTT. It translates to CASSWVGNQPQHF.

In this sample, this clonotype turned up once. Here the CDR3 DNA reads TGCGCCAGCAGCTTAGGTGGTGTCGATCAGCCCCAGCATTTT. Its translation is CASSLGGVDQPQHF. V and J are TRBV5-1 and TRBJ1-5; D gene unclear. The V gene lost 2 bases and the J gene lost 5 bases, with 11 bases spanning the gap. CDR3 length equals 14 residues. Germline V lookup: CDR1 SGHRS, CDR2 YFSETQ.

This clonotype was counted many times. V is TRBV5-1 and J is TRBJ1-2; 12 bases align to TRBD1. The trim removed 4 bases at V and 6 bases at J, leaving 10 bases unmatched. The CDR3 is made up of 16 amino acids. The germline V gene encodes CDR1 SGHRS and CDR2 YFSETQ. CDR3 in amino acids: CASSLRGTGGGDGYTF. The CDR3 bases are TGCGCCAGCAGCCTTCGGGGGACAGGGGGCGGAGATGGCTACACCTTC.

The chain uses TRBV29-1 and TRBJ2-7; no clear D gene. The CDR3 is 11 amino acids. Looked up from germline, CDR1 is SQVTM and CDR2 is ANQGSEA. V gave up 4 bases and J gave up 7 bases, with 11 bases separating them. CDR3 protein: CSVAGELEQYF. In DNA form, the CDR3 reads TGCAGCGTTGCTGGGGAATTAGAGCAGTACTTC.

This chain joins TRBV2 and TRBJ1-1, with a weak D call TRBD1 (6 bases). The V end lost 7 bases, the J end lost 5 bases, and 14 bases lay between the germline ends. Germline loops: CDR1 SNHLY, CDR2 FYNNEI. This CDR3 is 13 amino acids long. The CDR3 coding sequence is TGTGCCAGCACCTCCCGACAGGCTACTGAAGCTTTCTTT. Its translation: CASTSRQATEAFF.

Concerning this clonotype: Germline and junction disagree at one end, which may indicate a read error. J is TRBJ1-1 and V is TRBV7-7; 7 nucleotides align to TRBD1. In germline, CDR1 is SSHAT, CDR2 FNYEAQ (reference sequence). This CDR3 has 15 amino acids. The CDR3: CASSSEAGGNTEAFF. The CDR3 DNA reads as TGTGCTAGCAGCTCAGAGGCAGGGGGGAACACTGAAGCTTTCTTT.

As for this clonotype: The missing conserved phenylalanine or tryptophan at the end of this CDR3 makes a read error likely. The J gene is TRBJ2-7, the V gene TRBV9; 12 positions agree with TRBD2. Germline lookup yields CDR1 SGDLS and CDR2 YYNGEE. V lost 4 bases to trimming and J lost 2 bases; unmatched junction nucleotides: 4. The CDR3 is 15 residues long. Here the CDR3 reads CASSPRLAGAYEQYC. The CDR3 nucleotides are TGTGCCAGCAGCCCTCGACTAGCGGGGGCCTACGAGCAGTACTGT.

The CDR3 reads CASSLAYSETQYF. CDR3 DNA: TGTGCCAGCAGCTTAGCGTATTCAGAGACCCAGTACTTC. The chain joins TRBV7-9 to TRBJ2-5; D uncertain. Per germline, CDR1 SEHNR and CDR2 FQNEAQ (reference sequence). This CDR3 contains 13 residues. V lost 0 bases and J lost 4, with 6 bases in between.

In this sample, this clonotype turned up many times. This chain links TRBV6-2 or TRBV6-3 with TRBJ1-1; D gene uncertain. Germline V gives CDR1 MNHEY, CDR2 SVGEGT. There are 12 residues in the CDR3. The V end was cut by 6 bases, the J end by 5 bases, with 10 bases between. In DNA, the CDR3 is TGTGCCAGCAGCCTATTTGGGACTGAAGCTTTCTTT. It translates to CASSLFGTEAFF.

The CDR3 protein is CATGTSGYNEQFF. CDR3 DNA: TGTGCCACGGGGACTAGCGGCTACAATGAGCAGTTCTTC. This chain joins TRBV24-1 and TRBJ2-1; TRBD2 matches at 11 bases. Germline-derived CDR1 and CDR2 are KGHDR and SFDVKD. The trim removed 10 bases at V and 3 bases at J, leaving 1 base unmatched. This CDR3 region has 13 residues.

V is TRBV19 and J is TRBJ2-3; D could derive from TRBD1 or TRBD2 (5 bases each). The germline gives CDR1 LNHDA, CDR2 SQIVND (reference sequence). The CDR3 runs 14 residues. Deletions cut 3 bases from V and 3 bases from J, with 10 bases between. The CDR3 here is CASSMGGGTDTQYF. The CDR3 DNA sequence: TGTGCCAGTAGTATGGGTGGGGGAACAGATACGCAGTATTTT.

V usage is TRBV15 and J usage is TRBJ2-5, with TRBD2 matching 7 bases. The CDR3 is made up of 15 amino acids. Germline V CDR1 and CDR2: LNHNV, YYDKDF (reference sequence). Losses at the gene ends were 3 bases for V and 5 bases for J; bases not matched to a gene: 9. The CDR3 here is CATSSGRGVWETQYF. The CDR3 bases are TGTGCCACCAGCAGTGGACGGGGGGTCTGGGAGACCCAGTACTTC.

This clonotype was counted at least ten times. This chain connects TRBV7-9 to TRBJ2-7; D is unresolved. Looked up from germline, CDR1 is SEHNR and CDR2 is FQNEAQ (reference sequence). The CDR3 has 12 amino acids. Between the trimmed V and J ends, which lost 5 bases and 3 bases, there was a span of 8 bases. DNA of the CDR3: TGTGCCAGCAGCGAGAGTATCTACGAGCAGTACTTC. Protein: CASSESIYEQYF.

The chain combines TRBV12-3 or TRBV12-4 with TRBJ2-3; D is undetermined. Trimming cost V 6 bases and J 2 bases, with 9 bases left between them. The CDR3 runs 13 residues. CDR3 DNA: TGTGCCAGCAGGGTCGGCAACACAGATACGCAGTATTTT. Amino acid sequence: CASRVGNTDTQYF.

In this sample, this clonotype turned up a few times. Here the CDR3 reads CASSELVSAVSFYEQYF. For the CDR3, the DNA is TGTGCCAGCAGTGAGCTGGTTTCGGCAGTTAGTTTCTACGAGCAGTACTTC. The chain is built from TRBV2 and TRBJ2-7, with D unclear. With 3 bases removed from V and 3 bases from J, the gap between germline ends came to 21 bases. The CDR3 runs to 17 residues. The germline V gene encodes CDR1 SNHLY and CDR2 FYNNEI.

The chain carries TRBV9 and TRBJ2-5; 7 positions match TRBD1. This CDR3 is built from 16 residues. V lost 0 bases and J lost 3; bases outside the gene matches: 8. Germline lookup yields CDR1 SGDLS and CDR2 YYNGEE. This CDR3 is CASSVARDRVKETQYF. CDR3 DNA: TGTGCCAGCAGCGTAGCCCGTGACAGGGTGAAAGAGACCCAGTACTTC.

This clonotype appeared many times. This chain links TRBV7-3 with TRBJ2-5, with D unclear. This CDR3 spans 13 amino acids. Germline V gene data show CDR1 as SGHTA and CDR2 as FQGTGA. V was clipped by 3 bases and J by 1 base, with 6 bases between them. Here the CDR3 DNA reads TGTGCCAGCAGCTTGGGCCCCCAAGAGACCCAGTACTTC. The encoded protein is CASSLGPQETQYF.

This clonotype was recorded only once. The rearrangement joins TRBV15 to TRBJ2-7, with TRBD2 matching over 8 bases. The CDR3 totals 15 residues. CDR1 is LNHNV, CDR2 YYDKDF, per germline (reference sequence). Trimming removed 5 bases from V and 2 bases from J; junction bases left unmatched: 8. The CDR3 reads CATSGRNGGAYEQYF. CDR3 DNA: TGTGCCACCAGCGGTCGGAACGGGGGGGCCTACGAGCAGTACTTC.

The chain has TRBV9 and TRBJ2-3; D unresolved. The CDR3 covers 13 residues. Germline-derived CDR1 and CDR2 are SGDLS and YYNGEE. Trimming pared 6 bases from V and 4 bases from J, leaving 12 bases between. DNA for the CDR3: TGTGCCAGCACGCGAATGGATTCAGATACGCAGTATTTT. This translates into CASTRMDSDTQYF. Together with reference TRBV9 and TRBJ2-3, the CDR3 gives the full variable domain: DSGVTQTPKHLITATGQRVTLRCSPRSGDLSVYWYQQSLDQGLQFLIQYYNGEERAKGNILERFSAQQFPDLHSELNLSSLELGDSALYFCASTRMDSDTQYFGPGTRLTVL.